Shown below are 13 T cell receptor beta chains from a single sample sequenced in a study of T cell responses to AZD1222 COVID-19 vaccine. Profiled with immunoSEQ multiplex PCR; TCRdb holds only in-frame clones, not every one. The data contain about 69,000 clones, approximately 87% of them singletons. The sequencing here drew on peripheral blood, taken 28 days after the second AZD1222 dose. These receptors all come from an adult who received the AZD1222 COVID-19 vaccine.

The chain recombines TRBV6-5 with TRBJ1-2; TRBD1 agrees at 10 bases. The CDR3 is 13 residues long. V dropped 7 bases and J dropped 5; count of bases not matched to a gene: 4. Germline V lookup: CDR1 MNHEY, CDR2 SVGAGI. The CDR3 is CASKPGQGYGYTF. The CDR3 DNA reads TGTGCCAGCAAACCGGGACAGGGGTATGGCTACACCTTC.

V usage is TRBV10-3 and J usage is TRBJ2-6; maybe TRBD1 (7 bases). The V gene lost 8 bases and the J gene lost 1 base, with 12 bases spanning the gap. The CDR3 runs 15 residues. The germline CDR1 and CDR2 sequences are ENHRY and SYGVKD. The CDR3 coding sequence is TGTGCCATCGGGCCAGGGGGGTCTGGGGCCAACGTCCTGACTTTC. This encodes CAIGPGGSGANVLTF.

The chain joins TRBV28 to TRBJ1-2; D is uncertain. Trimming shortened V by 7 bases and J by 5 bases, and 11 bases separated the two germline ends. CDR1 is MDHEN and CDR2 is SYDVKM in the germline V gene. The CDR3 has 12 amino acids. Written as DNA, the CDR3 is TGTGCCAGCAAAGACCTCCTATATGGCTACACCTTC. It specifies CASKDLLYGYTF.

This sequence joins TRBV24-1 and TRBJ2-1; D is tentatively TRBD1 or TRBD2 (5 bases each). The CDR3 spans 12 residues. The V gene lost 11 bases and the J gene lost 8 bases, with 15 bases spanning the gap. Germline V gene sequence: CDR1 KGHDR, CDR2 SFDVKD. The CDR3 bases are TGTGCCATCGCGGACTGGGGCGATGAGCAGTTCTTC. It codes for CAIADWGDEQFF.

The chain employs TRBV7-3 and TRBJ2-3, with TRBD2 as a possible D gene (6 bases). V was trimmed by 1 base and J by 4 bases, leaving 12 bases between them. This CDR3 region has 15 residues. Germline V gene data show CDR1 as SGHTA and CDR2 as FQGTGA. The CDR3 spells CASSLKLGEADTQYF. Here the CDR3 DNA reads TGTGCCAGCAGCTTAAAACTAGGGGAGGCAGATACGCAGTATTTT.

The J gene is TRBJ2-1, the V gene TRBV7-9; D uncertain. V was cut by 4 bases and J by 5 bases, with 9 bases left in between. Germline CDR1 is SEHNR and CDR2 is FQNEAQ (reference sequence). This CDR3 is built from 13 residues. For the CDR3, the DNA is TGTGCCAGCAGCTCGGATACCGACAATGAGCAGTTCTTC. Translating gives CASSSDTDNEQFF.

The V call is TRBV6-1, the J call TRBJ1-3; perhaps TRBD1 as D (6 bases). V gave up 1 base and J gave up 5 bases, with 12 bases separating them. Germline-derived CDR1 and CDR2 are MNHNS and SASEGT. The CDR3 runs to 15 residues. The CDR3 spells CASSEVGQPRNTIYF. The DNA for the CDR3 is TGTGCCAGCAGTGAAGTTGGACAGCCTCGAAACACCATATATTTT.

The J gene is TRBJ1-3, the V gene TRBV13, with 9 nucleotides matching TRBD1. Germline trimming cut 5 bases from V and 1 base from J; bases unmatched to any gene: 6. The germline V gene has CDR1 PRHDT and CDR2 FYEKMQ (reference sequence). This CDR3 contains 16 residues. The CDR3 sequence: CASSPTGGLSGNTIYF. The CDR3 DNA is TGTGCCAGCAGCCCGACAGGGGGTCTGTCTGGAAACACCATATATTTT.

V gene TRBV5-5 combines with J gene TRBJ2-1, with a possible D match to TRBD1 (6 bases). The CDR3 runs 14 residues. V was clipped by 3 bases and J by 3 bases, with 10 bases between them. The germline CDR1 and CDR2 sequences are SGHKS and YYEKEE (reference sequence). DNA of the CDR3: TGTGCCAGCAGCTCCGAACAGGGCTACAATGAGCAGTTCTTC. Protein: CASSSEQGYNEQFF. The full variable domain, rest sourced from reference TRBV5-5 and TRBJ2-1, is DAGVTQSPTHLIKTRGQQVTLRCSPISGHKSVSWYQQVLGQGPQFIFQYYEKEERGRGNFPDRFSARQFPNYSSELNVNALLLGDSALYLCASSSEQGYNEQFFGPGTRLTVL.

This chain joins TRBV21-1 and TRBJ2-1; the DNA was not compared with TRBD2, the D call given in the table. TRBV21-1 is termed a pseudogene. The CDR3 runs to 17 residues. CDR3 in DNA: TGTGCCAGCAGCAATGTCACCGGGACTAGCGGGAGTAGTGAGCAGTTCTTC. Its protein product is CASSNVTGTSGSSEQFF.

The chain combines TRBV12-3 or TRBV12-4 with TRBJ1-6, with D unclear. The CDR3 totals 13 residues. V dropped 2 bases and J dropped 6 bases, with 5 bases sitting between them. In DNA, the CDR3 is TGTGCCAGCAGTTTACAGGCTAATTCACCCCTCCACTTT. Its protein is CASSLQANSPLHF.

This chain links TRBV10-2 with TRBJ1-3; the D gene is possibly TRBD1 (5 bases). The CDR3 spans 15 residues. CDR1 is WSHSY and CDR2 is SAAADI in the germline V gene. The V end lost 6 bases, the J end lost 2 bases, and 14 bases lay between the germline ends. As DNA, the CDR3 is TGCGCCAGCAGACAGACAGTTTTTACTGGAAACACCATATATTTT. Encoded protein: CASRQTVFTGNTIYF.

J is TRBJ1-1 and V is TRBV13; D uncertain. Germline loops: CDR1 PRHDT, CDR2 FYEKMQ (reference sequence). The CDR3 is made up of 13 amino acids. Trimming stripped 5 bases from V and 6 bases from J, with 13 bases between. CDR3 amino acids: CASSLDFGSEAFF. The DNA of the CDR3 is TGTGCCAGCAGCCTCGATTTTGGATCTGAAGCTTTCTTT.